This TCR beta chain is from a study of PD-1 blockade in classical Hodgkin lymphoma. Exposure to brentuximab vedotin varied, and each patient had relapsed following autologous stem cell transplantation. Note on this clone: No antigen is known for it.

The study, taken as a whole, reports: Nothing has yet pinned down what causes the repertoire differences, possibly disease activity or prior therapy.

Assay used: immunoSEQ multiplex PCR; TCRdb lists only in-frame clones, some missing. This table holds more than 11,000 clones, roughly 77% found once. V lost 2 bases, J lost 5 bases, and 5 bases stayed unmatched. Germline CDR1 is MNHEY and CDR2 is SVGAGI. This CDR3 is built from 14 residues. This chain connects TRBV6-5 to TRBJ1-2; 7 bases map to TRBD1. Sequencing was performed on peripheral blood mononuclear cells (PBMCs), taken at baseline. The TCR was taken from a human donor with classical Hodgkin lymphoma. The CDR3 nucleotides read TGTGCCAGCAGTTACAAGGGACAGCTATATGGCTACACCTTC. This gives the protein CASSYKGQLYGYTF.